This entry lists 8 T cell receptor beta chains sequenced from one sample in a study of OX40 agonist ivuxolimab in advanced cancers. The library was produced with the immunoSEQ multiplex PCR assay. This immuneACCESS table, as held by TCRdb, lists in-frame sequences with V and J called but not all clones. Of the missing ones, under half trace to an unresolved V gene in checked studies; the others have no known cause. The sample profile shows approximately 58,000 clones; about four fifths of them were found once. The ten largest clones capture over 4% of the sample. This material consisted of CD4+ or CD8+ T cells sorted from blood, taken in a trial of the OX40 agonist ivuxolimab. The receptors originated from an adult with an advanced solid tumor such as melanoma, head and neck, liver or kidney cancer.

This chain joins TRBV2 and TRBJ1-3; D possibly corresponds to TRBD1 (5 bases). CDR3 size: 12 residues. The V gene lost 6 bases and the J gene lost 6 bases, with 9 bases spanning the gap. Germline-derived CDR1 and CDR2 are SNHLY and FYNNEI. Here the CDR3 reads CASRGGANTIYF. The DNA of the CDR3 is TGTGCCAGCAGGGGTGGGGCAAACACCATATATTTT.

Here the CDR3 DNA reads TGTGCCATCAGTAGCGGGAGGGGGGGAGAGACCCAGTACTTC. Amino acids: CAISSGRGGETQYF. V is TRBV10-3 and J is TRBJ2-5; TRBD2 matches 10 bases. Losses at the gene ends were 5 bases for V and 4 bases for J; bases not matched to a gene: 4. This CDR3 is 14 amino acids long. The germline CDR1 and CDR2 sequences are ENHRY and SYGVKD.

This chain uses TRBV4-1 with TRBJ2-1, with 14 bases matching TRBD2. Germline CDR1 and CDR2: MGHRA and YSYEKL. The CDR3 runs to 21 residues. J was trimmed by 3 bases and V by 4 bases; bases with no gene match: 17. The CDR3 region is CASSRVLAGTSGSGSYNEQFF. CDR3 sequence (DNA): TGCGCCAGCAGCCGCGTTCTCGCCGGGACTAGCGGGAGCGGGAGCTACAATGAGCAGTTCTTC.

The chain combines TRBV2 with TRBJ2-5; D uncertain. V was shortened by 0 bases and J by 5 bases, with 4 bases between the two germline ends. CDR1 and CDR2 from the germline V gene are SNHLY and FYNNEI. The CDR3 is made up of 12 amino acids. Written as DNA, the CDR3 is TGTGCCAGCAGTGAAGCAGGGGAGACCCAGTACTTC. Translation: CASSEAGETQYF.

V usage is TRBV28 and J usage is TRBJ1-5; 12 bases match TRBD1. Trimming cost V 5 bases and J 6 bases; bases outside gene matches: 8. From germline, CDR1 is MDHEN and CDR2 SYDVKM. This CDR3 is 16 amino acids long. CDR3 in DNA: TGTGCCAGCAGTCCCTCACCGGGACAGGGGGCTCAGCCCCAGCATTTT. Its translation is CASSPSPGQGAQPQHF. Supplemented by reference TRBV28 and TRBJ1-5, the full variable domain reads DVKVTQSSRYLVKRTGEKVFLECVQDMDHENMFWYRQDPGLGLRLIYFSYDVKMKEKGDIPEGYSVSREKKERFSLILESASTNQTSMYLCASSPSPGQGAQPQHFGDGTRLSIL.

The chain carries TRBV2 and TRBJ1-5; 8 nucleotides agree with TRBD1. Germline CDR1 is SNHLY and CDR2 is FYNNEI. CDR3 length: 14 amino acids. V was clipped by 6 bases and J by 4 bases; unmatched bases: 5. CDR3 nucleotide sequence: TGTGCCAGCAGCGTACAGGGGGGGAATCAGCCCCAGCATTTT. Amino acids: CASSVQGGNQPQHF.

This sequence joins TRBV7-2 and TRBJ2-3; D is ambiguous. V was trimmed by 3 bases and J by 2 bases, leaving 3 bases between them. This CDR3 spans 12 amino acids. The germline CDR1 and CDR2 sequences are SGHTA and FQGNSA. CDR3 amino acids: CASSFYTDTQYF. CDR3 nucleotides: TGTGCCAGCAGCTTTTACACAGATACGCAGTATTTT.

This chain joins TRBV2 and TRBJ2-3; TRBD2 is a possible D gene (6 bases). Germline CDR1 is SNHLY and CDR2 is FYNNEI. The CDR3 totals 15 residues. V was cut by 7 bases and J by 0 bases, with 14 bases left in between. The CDR3: CASKRAGLSTDTQYF. Here the CDR3 DNA reads TGTGCCAGCAAAAGAGCGGGCCTCAGCACAGATACGCAGTATTTT.